This entry lists 24 T cell receptor beta chains sequenced from one sample in a study of blood T cell repertoires in COVID-19. The method was immunoSEQ multiplex PCR; TCRdb's version includes in-frame clones alone and lacks a portion of them. The repertoire holds approximately 59,000 clones, with roughly three quarters as singletons. Sequencing input: peripheral blood. The receptors were gathered from a man older than 75 with acute or convalescent COVID-19.

This chain links TRBV11-3 with TRBJ2-2; D gene ambiguous. This CDR3 spans 14 amino acids. Deletions cut 6 bases from V and 2 bases from J, with 10 bases between. Looked up from germline, CDR1 is SGHNT and CDR2 is YENEEA. The CDR3 region is CASSRVFNTGELFF. The DNA of the CDR3 is TGTGCCAGCAGTCGGGTCTTTAACACCGGGGAGCTGTTTTTT.

This rearrangement joins TRBV4-1 to TRBJ1-1; D call uncertain. Germline CDR1 reads MGHRA; CDR2 reads YSYEKL. V was cut by 2 bases and J by 3 bases, with 10 bases left in between. The CDR3 sequence is 14 residues long. DNA for the CDR3: TGCGCCAGCAGCCAACAGGAAATGGACACTGAAGCTTTCTTT. It yields the protein CASSQQEMDTEAFF.

This rearrangement joins TRBV6-1 to TRBJ1-3; D is unclear. There are 12 residues in the CDR3. The ends were cut back, 3 bases at V and 5 bases at J, with 5 bases in the middle. Germline assignment: CDR1 MNHNS and CDR2 SASEGT. The CDR3, as DNA: TGTGCCAGCAGTGACGGGAGAAACACCATATATTTT. Its protein is CASSDGRNTIYF.

This sequence joins TRBV19 and TRBJ1-2, with TRBD1 matching 8 bases. CDR1 and CDR2 from the germline V gene are LNHDA and SQIVND (reference sequence). V lost 1 base and J lost 4; bases outside the gene matches: 5. The CDR3 runs to 15 residues. CDR3: CASSIAGDRIYGYTF. The CDR3 DNA follows: TGTGCCAGTAGTATAGCCGGGGACAGGATCTATGGCTACACCTTC.

The chain couples TRBV7-2 to TRBJ1-2; D gene ambiguous. Germline-derived CDR1 and CDR2 are SGHTA and FQGNSA. The CDR3 is 15 amino acids. V lost 2 bases to trimming and J lost 1 base, with 11 bases between them. In nucleotides, the CDR3 is TGTGCCAGCAGCTTACGACACCCCGTTAACTATGGCTACACCTTC. Residues: CASSLRHPVNYGYTF.

V gene TRBV4-2 combines with J gene TRBJ2-3; 8 bases match TRBD2. The CDR3 totals 15 residues. CDR1 and CDR2 (germline): LGHNA, YNFKEQ. Trimming at V came to 1 base and at J to 4 bases, leaving 4 bases not matched to a gene. CDR3 bases: TGTGCCAGCAGCCAAGCAACGGGAGGGTCAGATACGCAGTATTTT. This sequence encodes CASSQATGGSDTQYF.

This chain joins TRBV7-2 and TRBJ2-7; D ambiguous. V gave up 0 bases and J gave up 2 bases, with 5 bases separating them. CDR1 SGHTA and CDR2 FQGNSA come from the germline V gene. The CDR3 is 13 amino acids. The CDR3 sequence is CASSLALPYEQYF. CDR3 nucleotides: TGTGCCAGCAGCTTAGCTCTTCCCTACGAGCAGTACTTC.

V and J are TRBV12-3 or TRBV12-4 and TRBJ1-5, with 7 nucleotides matching TRBD1. CDR3 length: 13 residues. The V gene end was trimmed by 3 bases and the J gene end by 4 bases; junction bases not matched to a gene: 0. CDR3 bases: TGTGCCAGCAGTTTGGGACAGAATCAGCCCCAGCATTTT. It yields the protein CASSLGQNQPQHF.

The chain employs TRBV5-6 and TRBJ2-1, with 7 bases fitting TRBD1. V trimming: 5 bases; J trimming: 4 bases; junction bases outside the gene matches: 9. Germline lookup yields CDR1 SGHDT and CDR2 YYEEEE. The length of the CDR3 is 15 residues. The CDR3 bases are TGTGCCAGCAGATTGACAGGGCCCCGGTACAATGAGCAGTTCTTC. Translating gives CASRLTGPRYNEQFF.

The chain couples TRBV11-3 to TRBJ2-1, with 15 bases lining up with TRBD2. The CDR3 is 17 residues long. V gave up 3 bases and J gave up 5 bases; unmatched junction bases: 5. The V gene's germline CDR1 is SGHNT and CDR2 YENEEA. CDR3 residues: CASSFRGTSGGNNEQFF. Here the CDR3 DNA reads TGTGCCAGCAGCTTCCGGGGGACTAGCGGGGGGAACAATGAGCAGTTCTTC. The entire variable domain, with the rest obtained from reference TRBV11-3 and TRBJ2-1, is as follows: EAGVVQSPRYKIIEKKQPVAFWCNPISGHNTLYWYLQNLGQGPELLIRYENEEAVDDSQLPKDRFSAERLKGVDSTLKIQPAELGDSAVYLCASSFRGTSGGNNEQFFGPGTRLTVL.

The chain combines TRBV27 with TRBJ1-2; D is ambiguous. The ends were cut back, 0 bases at V and 7 bases at J, with 12 bases in the middle. The CDR3 runs 14 residues. From germline, CDR1 is MNHEY and CDR2 SMNVEV (reference sequence). CDR3 sequence (DNA): TGTGCCAGCAGTTTATCCCCAAGTTCGGGTGGCTACACCTTC. This codes for CASSLSPSSGGYTF.

The chain combines TRBV5-1 with TRBJ2-7, with 8 bases identical to TRBD1. Germline V gives CDR1 SGHRS, CDR2 YFSETQ. After removal of 3 bases from V and 6 bases from J, the junction contained 5 bases not matched to a gene. This CDR3 has 13 residues. This CDR3 is CASSSGQGGEQYF. CDR3 bases: TGCGCCAGCAGCTCCGGACAGGGAGGCGAGCAGTACTTC.

This rearrangement joins TRBV20-1 to TRBJ1-4; TRBD1 is a possible D gene (5 bases). The germline V gene encodes CDR1 DFQATT and CDR2 SNEGSKA (reference sequence). The CDR3 loop spans 13 amino acids. Trimming took off 3 bases at V and 7 bases at J, with 12 bases between the two ends. The CDR3 sequence is CSASSQGGEKLFF. The CDR3 nucleotides read TGCAGTGCTAGTTCTCAGGGAGGTGAAAAACTGTTTTTT.

This sequence joins TRBV19 and TRBJ2-3; 10 bases map to TRBD1. The CDR3 consists of 14 residues. Germline-derived CDR1 and CDR2 are LNHDA and SQIVND (reference sequence). Trimming cost V 10 bases and J 4 bases; bases outside gene matches: 8. The DNA of the CDR3 is TGTGCCACCAGGGACAGGGGAAGTGCAGATACGCAGTATTTT. Protein sequence: CATRDRGSADTQYF.

CDR3 region: CASSLGAGSPTGELFF. The CDR3 DNA sequence: TGTGCCAGCAGCTTGGGGGCTGGCTCCCCCACCGGGGAGCTGTTTTTT. This rearrangement joins TRBV7-9 to TRBJ2-2, with D possibly matching TRBD1 (6 bases). Germline V lookup: CDR1 SEHNR, CDR2 FQNEAQ (reference sequence). V lost 3 bases and J lost 4, with 15 bases in between. The CDR3 runs 16 residues.

This chain connects TRBV23-1 to TRBJ2-5, with 8 bases lining up with TRBD1. TRBV23-1 is recorded as an ORF, its role being uncertain. The CDR3 consists of 16 residues. J was trimmed by 0 bases and V by 6 bases; bases with no gene match: 9. The CDR3 is CASSPWDRPYQETQYF. For the CDR3, the DNA is TGCGCCAGCAGCCCCTGGGACAGGCCCTACCAAGAGACCCAGTACTTC.

The J gene is TRBJ2-5, the V gene TRBV19; tentatively, D is TRBD2 (6 bases). The length of the CDR3 is 12 residues. V lost 6 bases and J lost 4, with 9 bases in between. Looked up from germline, CDR1 is LNHDA and CDR2 is SQIVND (reference sequence). CDR3 DNA: TGTGCCAGTAGCCCCGGGGGAGAGACCCAGTACTTC. Protein product: CASSPGGETQYF.

The table lists this clone with many counts. Other DNA sequences in the same sample also yield this CDR3. This chain joins TRBV7-9 and TRBJ2-7, with a weak D call TRBD1 (6 bases). This CDR3 spans 12 amino acids. From germline, CDR1 is SEHNR and CDR2 FQNEAQ (reference sequence). Trimming stripped 4 bases from V and 5 bases from J, with 9 bases between. In DNA, the CDR3 is TGTGCCAGCAGCTCTACAGGGAACGAGCAGTACTTC. It is translated as CASSSTGNEQYF.

The chain employs TRBV5-4 and TRBJ1-1; D ambiguous. Germline V CDR1 and CDR2: SGHNT, YYREEE (reference sequence). This CDR3 contains 18 residues. V was shortened by 5 bases and J by 0 bases, with 23 bases between the two germline ends. CDR3 loop: CASRSDGLPSLLNTEAFF. CDR3 sequence (DNA): TGTGCCAGCAGATCTGATGGACTACCCTCACTCTTGAACACTGAAGCTTTCTTT. The whole variable domain, remainder taken from reference TRBV5-4 and TRBJ1-1, is ETGVTQSPTHLIKTRGQQVTLRCSSQSGHNTVSWYQQALGQGPQFIFQYYREEENGRGNFPPRFSGLQFPNYSSELNVNALELDDSALYLCASRSDGLPSLLNTEAFFGQGTRLTVV.

The J gene is TRBJ2-1, the V gene TRBV5-1, with D tentatively TRBD1 (5 bases). The CDR3 consists of 14 residues. CDR1 is SGHRS, CDR2 YFSETQ, per germline. V gave up 0 bases and J gave up 5 bases, with 9 bases separating them. The CDR3 spells CASSLEVTDNEQFF. The CDR3 DNA reads as TGCGCCAGCAGCTTGGAAGTGACAGACAATGAGCAGTTCTTC.

V gene TRBV21-1 combines with J gene TRBJ2-3; TRBD2, the D gene given by the table, was not confirmed from the DNA. TRBV21-1 is marked as a pseudogene. The CDR3 is 14 residues long. CDR3 nucleotides: TGTGCCAGCAGCTTACAGGGAGGGCGAGGCCGCGGTGATTTT. It codes for CASSLQGGRGRGDF.

The V and J genes are TRBV4-3 and TRBJ2-5, with a possible D match to TRBD1 (7 bases). The CDR3 length is 16 residues. Trimming shortened V by 4 bases and J by 5 bases, and 20 bases separated the two germline ends. In germline, CDR1 is LGHNA, CDR2 YSLEER. CDR3 nucleotide sequence: TGCGCCAGCAGCCGCCAGGCCTCACAGGGGAGGGAGACCCAGTACTTC. Translation: CASSRQASQGRETQYF.

This clone was seen a handful of times. V is TRBV7-9 and J is TRBJ1-3; D ambiguous. Germline lookup yields CDR1 SEHNR and CDR2 FQNEAQ (reference sequence). This CDR3 region has 14 residues. Deletions cut 5 bases from V and 3 bases from J, with 11 bases between. CDR3 loop: CASSPAGFGNTIYF. The CDR3 coding sequence is TGTGCCAGCAGCCCGGCCGGGTTTGGAAACACCATATATTTT. Drawing the rest from reference TRBV7-9 and TRBJ1-3, the complete variable domain is DTGVSQNPRHKITKRGQNVTFRCDPISEHNRLYWYRQTLGQGPEFLTYFQNEAQLEKSRLLSDRFSAERPKGSFSTLEIQRTEQGDSAMYLCASSPAGFGNTIYFGEGSWLTVV.

The V and J genes are TRBV12-3 or TRBV12-4 and TRBJ2-1; D remains ambiguous. There are 12 residues in the CDR3. Trimming removed 5 bases at V and 7 bases at J, with 9 bases between. The CDR3 loop is CASSRSGNEQFF. DNA of the CDR3: TGTGCCAGCAGTAGGTCCGGGAATGAGCAGTTCTTC.